This TCR beta chain was captured by sequencing in a study of tumor and adjacent non-tumor tissue in lung cancer. The study, taken as a whole, reports: Patients with more diverse tumor TCRs had worse survival.

Three rounds of nested PCR, following a modified ARM-PCR protocol, produced the TCRbeta library. TCRdb passed the multiplex PCR reads through MiXCR, listing each CDR3 protein once. The sample yields 90,000 or so distinct CDR3 sequences, 61% seen once. This clonotype was detected only a few times. Its antigen is still unknown. No cell sorting was done before RNA was extracted from the tissue. CDR3 size: 16 residues. Trimming removed 6 bases from V and 0 bases from J; junction bases left unmatched: 8. The germline CDR1 and CDR2 sequences are SGHRS and YFSETQ. This sequence joins TRBV5-1 and TRBJ2-1, with 8 bases aligning to TRBD1. The sequence was collected from a man between 65 and 85 years old with non-small cell lung cancer. Material for sequencing was lung tumor tissue. The CDR3 spells CASNLRTGSSYNEQFF. In nucleotides, the CDR3 is TGCGCCAGCAACTTAAGGACAGGGAGCTCCTACAATGAGCAGTTCTTC.